Presented here are 13 T cell receptor beta chains from one specimen sequenced in a study of blood T cell repertoires in COVID-19. TCRdb's copy holds only in-frame clones and misses some; the assay was immunoSEQ multiplex PCR. The table includes some 170,000 clones, roughly 80% detected once. Sequencing used PBMCs or T cells enriched from blood (not recorded which). These receptors were taken from a woman between 50 and 59 years old who had recovered from COVID-19.

In DNA, the CDR3 is TGTGCCATCAGTCCGGGAGATGGTGAAAAACTGTTTTTT. Amino acid sequence: CAISPGDGEKLFF. The chain carries TRBV10-3 and TRBJ1-4, with D unresolved. Trimming left V 5 bases short and J 7 bases short, with 11 bases between. CDR1 ENHRY and CDR2 SYGVKD come from the germline V gene. The CDR3 runs 13 residues.

In nucleotides, the CDR3 is TGTGCCAGCAGTTACGGGACTGTCGATCAGCCCCAGCATTTT. As protein: CASSYGTVDQPQHF. This chain connects TRBV6-5 to TRBJ1-5, with D possibly being TRBD1 (5 bases). This CDR3 comprises 14 residues. Trimming took off 2 bases at V and 5 bases at J, with 10 bases between the two ends. Per the germline V gene, CDR1 is MNHEY and CDR2 is SVGAGI.

This clone was observed a single time. The J gene is TRBJ1-1, the V gene TRBV6-2 or TRBV6-3; TRBD1 matches 7 bases. The CDR3 runs 16 residues. The germline V gene has CDR1 MNHEY and CDR2 SVGEGT. V dropped 0 bases and J dropped 0; count of bases not matched to a gene: 4. CDR3 nucleotide sequence: TGTGCCAGCAGTTACTCTGAGGGGGCGATGAACACTGAAGCTTTCTTT. Its translation is CASSYSEGAMNTEAFF.

The chain couples TRBV20-1 to TRBJ1-4; D perhaps matches TRBD1 (6 bases). This CDR3 region has 15 residues. Germline V gives CDR1 DFQATT, CDR2 SNEGSKA (reference sequence). With 3 bases removed from V and 8 bases from J, the gap between germline ends came to 19 bases. The CDR3 loop reads CSASGQGMGKEKLFF. Written as DNA, the CDR3 is TGCAGTGCTAGTGGGCAGGGGATGGGGAAGGAAAAACTGTTTTTT.

The V gene is TRBV5-1, the J gene TRBJ2-1, with 7 bases that match TRBD1. V was clipped by 2 bases and J by 9 bases; unmatched bases: 8. Germline values: CDR1 SGHRS, CDR2 YFSETQ. The CDR3 covers 14 residues. The CDR3 here is CASSFRQGGGEQFF. The CDR3 nucleotides are TGCGCCAGCAGCTTTAGACAGGGCGGCGGTGAGCAGTTCTTC.

The V and J genes are TRBV12-3 or TRBV12-4 and TRBJ2-7; D possibly corresponds to TRBD1 (5 bases). The germline V and J ends were trimmed by 7 bases and 8 bases, with 15 bases remaining between them. The CDR3 spans 12 residues. DNA of the CDR3: TGTGCCAGCACTGACCAAGGGGTTAAGCAGTACTTC. Encoded protein: CASTDQGVKQYF.

The chain carries TRBV12-3 or TRBV12-4 and TRBJ2-7, with D uncertain. V shed 4 bases and J shed 0 bases, with 7 bases lying between them. The CDR3 runs to 13 residues. Written as DNA, the CDR3 is TGTGCCAGCAGTTCCTCGAGCTCCTACGAGCAGTACTTC. Protein sequence: CASSSSSSYEQYF.

Comment on this clone: In the same sample, other DNA sequences code for this CDR3. The V call is TRBV5-1, the J call TRBJ2-1; no clear D gene. The V end was cut by 0 bases, the J end by 0 bases, with 7 bases between. CDR3 length: 15 amino acids. Germline V gene sequence: CDR1 SGHRS, CDR2 YFSETQ. CDR3 DNA: TGCGCCAGCAGCTTGGACGGTAGCTCCTACAATGAGCAGTTCTTC. This sequence encodes CASSLDGSSYNEQFF.

This clone appeared once. The V gene is TRBV18, the J gene TRBJ1-6; 9 bases are a match to TRBD1. The V gene's germline CDR1 is KGHSH and CDR2 LQKENI. This CDR3 is 14 amino acids long. V trimming: 2 bases; J trimming: 13 bases; junction bases outside the gene matches: 6. In DNA, the CDR3 is TGTGCCAGCTCACCAAGGACAGGGGAGGAGCCCCTCCACTTT. Encoded protein: CASSPRTGEEPLHF.

This clone came up many times. The CDR3 region is CASSSRDTDTQYF. In DNA, the CDR3 is TGTGCCAGCAGCTCCCGAGACACAGATACGCAGTATTTT. The chain has TRBV11-1 and TRBJ2-3; D gene ambiguous. This CDR3 is built from 13 residues. Germline V lookup: CDR1 SGHAT, CDR2 FQDESV (reference sequence). Deletions cut 4 bases from V and 2 bases from J, with 7 bases between. The whole variable domain, filled in from reference TRBV11-1 and TRBJ2-3, reads EAEVAQSPRYKITEKSQAVAFWCDPISGHATLYWYRQILGQGPELLVQFQDESVVDDSQLPKDRFSAERLKGVDSTLKIQPAELGDSAMYLCASSSRDTDTQYFGPGTRLTVL.

The chain employs TRBV9 and TRBJ2-3; 9 bases are shared with TRBD1. The CDR3 spans 16 residues. Germline CDR1 SGDLS, CDR2 YYNGEE. J lost 2 bases, V lost 3 bases, and 7 bases had no gene match. CDR3 bases: TGTGCCAGCAGCGCAAAACAGGGGGCGGCCACAGATACGCAGTATTTT. Translated: CASSAKQGAATDTQYF. The complete variable domain, with remaining parts taken from reference TRBV9 and TRBJ2-3, reads DSGVTQTPKHLITATGQRVTLRCSPRSGDLSVYWYQQSLDQGLQFLIQYYNGEERAKGNILERFSAQQFPDLHSELNLSSLELGDSALYFCASSAKQGAATDTQYFGPGTRLTVL.

This chain links TRBV4-2 with TRBJ2-1; TRBD2 aligns across 14 bases. CDR3 size: 16 residues. Germline-derived CDR1 and CDR2 are LGHNA and YNFKEQ. V lost 0 bases to trimming and J lost 9 bases; unmatched junction nucleotides: 4. The CDR3 region has the DNA TGTGCCAGCAGCCAAGAGGCGACTAGCGGGGGGGTTGAGCAGTTCTTC. This translates into CASSQEATSGGVEQFF.

The genes are TRBV6-5 and TRBJ1-4; a possible D gene is TRBD1 (5 bases). The length of the CDR3 is 16 residues. The germline CDR1 and CDR2 sequences are MNHEY and SVGAGI. V was trimmed by 0 bases and J by 10 bases, leaving 18 bases between them. In DNA, the CDR3 is TGTGCCAGCAGTTACTCCCGACAGACCACCATGGCAAAACTGTTTTTT. This encodes CASSYSRQTTMAKLFF.